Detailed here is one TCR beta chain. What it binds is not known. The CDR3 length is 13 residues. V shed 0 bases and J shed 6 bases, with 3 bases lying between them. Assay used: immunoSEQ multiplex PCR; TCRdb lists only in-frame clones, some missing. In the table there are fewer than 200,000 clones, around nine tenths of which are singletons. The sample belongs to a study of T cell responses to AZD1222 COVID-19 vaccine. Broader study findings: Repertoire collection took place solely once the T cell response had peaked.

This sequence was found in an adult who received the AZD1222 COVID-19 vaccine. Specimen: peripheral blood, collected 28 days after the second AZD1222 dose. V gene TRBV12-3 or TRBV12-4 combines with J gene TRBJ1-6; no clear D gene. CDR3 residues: CASSLALNSPLHF. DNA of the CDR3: TGTGCCAGCAGTTTAGCGCTTAATTCACCCCTCCACTTT.